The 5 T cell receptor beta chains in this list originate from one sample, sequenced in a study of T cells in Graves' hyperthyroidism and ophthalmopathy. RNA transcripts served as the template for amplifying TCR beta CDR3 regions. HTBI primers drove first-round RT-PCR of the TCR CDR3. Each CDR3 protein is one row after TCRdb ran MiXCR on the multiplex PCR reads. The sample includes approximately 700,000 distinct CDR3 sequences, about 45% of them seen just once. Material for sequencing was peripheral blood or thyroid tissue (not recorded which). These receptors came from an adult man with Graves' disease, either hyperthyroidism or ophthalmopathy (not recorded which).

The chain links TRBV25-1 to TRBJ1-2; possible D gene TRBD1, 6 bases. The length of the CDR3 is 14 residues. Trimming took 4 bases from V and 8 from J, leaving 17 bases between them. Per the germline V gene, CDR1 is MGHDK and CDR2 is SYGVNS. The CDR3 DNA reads TGTGCCAGCAGTGGTCTCGAGAAGACAGGCGGCTACACCTTC. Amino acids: CASSGLEKTGGYTF.

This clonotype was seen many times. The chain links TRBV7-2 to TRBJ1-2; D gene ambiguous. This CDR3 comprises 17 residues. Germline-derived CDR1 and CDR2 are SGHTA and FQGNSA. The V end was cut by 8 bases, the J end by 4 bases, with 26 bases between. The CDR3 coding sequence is TGTGCCAGCGGCTCACCCCAGACACGAGACGGTCGCTATGGCTACACCTTC. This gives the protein CASGSPQTRDGRYGYTF.

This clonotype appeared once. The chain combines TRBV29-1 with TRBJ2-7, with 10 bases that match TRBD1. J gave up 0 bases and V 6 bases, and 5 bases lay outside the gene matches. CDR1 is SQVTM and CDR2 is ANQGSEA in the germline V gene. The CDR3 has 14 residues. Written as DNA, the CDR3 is TGCAGCGTAGAGACAGGGGGCGACTCCTACGAGCAGTACTTC. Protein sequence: CSVETGGDSYEQYF.

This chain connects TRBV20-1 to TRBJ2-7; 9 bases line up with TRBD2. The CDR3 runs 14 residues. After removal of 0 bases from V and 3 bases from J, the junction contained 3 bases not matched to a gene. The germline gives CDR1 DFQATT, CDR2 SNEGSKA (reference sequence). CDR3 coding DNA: TGCAGTGCTAGAGATTCTAGCGGGAACTACGAGCAGTACTTC. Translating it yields CSARDSSGNYEQYF.

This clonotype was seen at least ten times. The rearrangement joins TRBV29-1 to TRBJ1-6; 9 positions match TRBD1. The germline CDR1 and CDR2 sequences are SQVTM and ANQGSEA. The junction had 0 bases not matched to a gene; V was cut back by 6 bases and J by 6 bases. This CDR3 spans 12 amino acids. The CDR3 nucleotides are TGCAGCGTGGGACAGGGTAATTCACCCCTCCACTTT. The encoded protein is CSVGQGNSPLHF.